The entry that follows covers one TCR beta chain sequence. The CDR3 covers 15 residues. Per germline, CDR1 SGHDT and CDR2 YYEEEE. V lost 0 bases, J lost 3 bases, and 12 bases lay in between. These data come from a study of shared clonotypes between healthy human individuals. TCRdb's table, derived via immunoSEQ multiplex PCR, lists solely in-frame clones and lacks some. This repertoire shows 2 million or so clones, less than 95% found once; its top ten account for 0.85% to 1.3%. Naive CD8 cells comprised CD45RO-negative, CCR7-positively selected cells, excluding terminally differentiated effector memory CD45RA+ cells.

The chain has TRBV5-6 and TRBJ1-2, with D perhaps TRBD1 (6 bases). The receptor was derived from a man between 18 and 35 years old in good health. Sequences were obtained from naive CD8+ T cells sorted from blood. In DNA, the CDR3 is TGTGCCAGCAGCTTGGAGATGGGGGGCGACTATGGCTACACCTTC. Protein product: CASSLEMGGDYGYTF.